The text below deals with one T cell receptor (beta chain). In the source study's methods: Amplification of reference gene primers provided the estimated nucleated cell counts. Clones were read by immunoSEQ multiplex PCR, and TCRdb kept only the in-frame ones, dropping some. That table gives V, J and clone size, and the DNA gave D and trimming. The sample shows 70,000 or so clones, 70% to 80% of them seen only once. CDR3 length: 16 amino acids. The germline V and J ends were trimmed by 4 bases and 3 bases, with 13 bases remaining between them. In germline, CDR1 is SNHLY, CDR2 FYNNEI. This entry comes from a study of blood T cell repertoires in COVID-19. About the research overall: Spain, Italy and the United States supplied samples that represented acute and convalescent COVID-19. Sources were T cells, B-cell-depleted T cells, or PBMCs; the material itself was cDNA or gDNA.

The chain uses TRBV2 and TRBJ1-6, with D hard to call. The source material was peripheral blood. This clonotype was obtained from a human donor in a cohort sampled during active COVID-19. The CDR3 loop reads CASSGGLSGYNSPLHF. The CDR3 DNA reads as TGTGCCAGCAGTGGTGGTTTGTCCGGCTATAATTCACCCCTCCACTTT.